This T cell receptor (beta chain) was observed in a study of shared clonotypes between healthy human individuals. Study as a whole: Three plates each covered CD4 naive and memory; CD8 naive two, CD8 memory one. The study's findings and limits: Even with large depth, rarefaction showed that sorted-subset sequencing was incomplete.

The CDR3 runs 14 residues. Per the germline V gene, CDR1 is SGHRS and CDR2 is YFSETQ. The method was immunoSEQ multiplex PCR; TCRdb's version includes in-frame clones alone and lacks a portion of them. The table lists 2 million to 2.5 million clones, roughly 95% of them singletons, with around 1.1% in the top ten. As defined, naive CD8 cells were CD45RO-negative and positively selected for CCR7, with terminally differentiated effector memory CD45RA+ cells excluded. With respect to this clone: Its specificity is not known.

This receptor was taken from a man aged 18 to 30 in good health. The specimen was naive CD8+ T cells sorted from blood. The gene calls are TRBV5-1 and TRBJ2-5; possible D gene TRBD1, 5 bases. The DNA end is more similar to TRBJ2-7, so the J call may be wrong. CDR3 loop: CASSLDGRVHEQYF. For the CDR3, the DNA is TGCGCCAGCAGCTTGGACGGCAGGGTCCACGAGCAGTACTTC.